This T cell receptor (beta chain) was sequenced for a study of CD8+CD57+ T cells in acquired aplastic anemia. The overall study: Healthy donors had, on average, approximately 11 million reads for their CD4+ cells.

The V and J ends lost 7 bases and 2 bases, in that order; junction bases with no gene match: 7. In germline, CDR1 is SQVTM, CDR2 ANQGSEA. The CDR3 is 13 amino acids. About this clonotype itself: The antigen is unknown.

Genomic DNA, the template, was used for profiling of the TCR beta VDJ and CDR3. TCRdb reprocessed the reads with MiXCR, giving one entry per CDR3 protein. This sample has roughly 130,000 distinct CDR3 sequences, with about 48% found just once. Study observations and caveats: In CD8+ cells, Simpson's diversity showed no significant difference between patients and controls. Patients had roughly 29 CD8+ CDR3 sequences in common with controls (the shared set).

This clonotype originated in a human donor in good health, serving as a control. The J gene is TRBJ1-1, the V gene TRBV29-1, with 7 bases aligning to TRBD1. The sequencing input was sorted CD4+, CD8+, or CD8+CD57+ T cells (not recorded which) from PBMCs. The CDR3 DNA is TGCAGCGCCCGAGGGACAGAAAACACTGAAGCTTTCTTT. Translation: CSARGTENTEAFF.